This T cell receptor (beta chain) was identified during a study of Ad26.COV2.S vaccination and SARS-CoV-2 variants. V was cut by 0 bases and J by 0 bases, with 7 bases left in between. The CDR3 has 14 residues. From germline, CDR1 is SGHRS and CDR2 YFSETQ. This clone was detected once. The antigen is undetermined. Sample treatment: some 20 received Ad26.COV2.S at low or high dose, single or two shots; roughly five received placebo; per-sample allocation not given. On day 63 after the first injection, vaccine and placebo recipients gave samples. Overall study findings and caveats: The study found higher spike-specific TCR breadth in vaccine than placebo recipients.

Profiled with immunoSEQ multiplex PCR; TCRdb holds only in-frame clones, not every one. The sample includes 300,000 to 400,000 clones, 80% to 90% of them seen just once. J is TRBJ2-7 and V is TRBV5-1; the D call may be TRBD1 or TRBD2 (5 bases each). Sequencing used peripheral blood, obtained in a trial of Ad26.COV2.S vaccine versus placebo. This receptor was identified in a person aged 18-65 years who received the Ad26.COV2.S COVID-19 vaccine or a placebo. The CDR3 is CASSLAGPSYEQYF. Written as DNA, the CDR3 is TGCGCCAGCAGCTTGGCGGGGCCCTCCTACGAGCAGTACTTC.